These T cell receptor beta chains were read from a single sample in a study of blood T cell repertoires in COVID-19. Measured with immunoSEQ multiplex PCR; TCRdb has only the in-frame clones, and not every one. The top ten clones hold 1.5% to 2% of a sample with around 140,000 clones, approximately 88% of them seen once. Sequences were obtained from peripheral blood. The receptors originated from an older man with acute or convalescent COVID-19. Each CDR3 is given with its conserved first and last residue. Fields, in order: clone size, J gene, CDR3 length, D gene, V gene, CDR3 protein, CDR3 DNA. The D gene is left open where the match is weak. A row's size may be missing; if present it is once, few, many or a size class.

clone_size: NA
j_call: TRBJ1-1
cdr3_length: 15
d_call: TRBD1
v_call: TRBV7-9
cdr3_aa: CASSENTGGGTEAFF
cdr3_nt: TGTGCCAGCAGCGAAAACACAGGGGGCGGCACTGAAGCTTTCTTT

clone_size: NA
j_call: TRBJ2-1
cdr3_length: 14
d_call: TRBD1
v_call: TRBV2
cdr3_aa: CASRGQGVGNEQFF
cdr3_nt: TGTGCCAGCAGGGGACAGGGGGTAGGCAATGAGCAGTTCTTC

clone_size: NA
j_call: TRBJ2-5
cdr3_length: 16
d_call: TRBD2
v_call: TRBV5-4
cdr3_aa: CASSLLGPGGEETQYF
cdr3_nt: TGTGCCAGCAGCTTGTTAGGACCCGGGGGGGAAGAGACCCAGTACTTC

clone_size: NA
j_call: TRBJ1-1
cdr3_length: 16
d_call: NA
v_call: TRBV18
cdr3_aa: CASSPQTDVMNTEAFF
cdr3_nt: TGTGCCAGCTCCCCGCAGACAGACGTTATGAACACTGAAGCTTTCTTT

clone_size: NA
j_call: TRBJ2-5
cdr3_length: 14
d_call: NA
v_call: TRBV27
cdr3_aa: CASSLHTSQETQYF
cdr3_nt: TGTGCCAGCAGTTTACATACATCCCAAGAGACCCAGTACTTC

clone_size: NA
j_call: TRBJ1-2
cdr3_length: 13
d_call: NA
v_call: TRBV7-2
cdr3_aa: CASSLEGDYGYTF
cdr3_nt: TGTGCCAGCAGCTTAGAAGGGGACTATGGCTACACCTTC

clone_size: NA
j_call: TRBJ1-2
cdr3_length: 15
d_call: NA
v_call: TRBV19
cdr3_aa: CASSRGGTLGYGYTF
cdr3_nt: TGTGCCAGTAGTCGGGGTGGAACCTTGGGGTACGGCTACACCTTC

clone_size: NA
j_call: TRBJ1-1
cdr3_length: 14
d_call: NA
v_call: TRBV7-9
cdr3_aa: CASSLYLEGTEAFF
cdr3_nt: TGTGCCAGCAGCTTATATCTAGAAGGAACTGAAGCTTTCTTT

clone_size: NA
j_call: TRBJ2-1
cdr3_length: 13
d_call: NA
v_call: TRBV12-3/TRBV12-4
cdr3_aa: CASSLTDFDEQFF
cdr3_nt: TGTGCCAGCAGTTTAACGGACTTCGATGAGCAGTTCTTC

clone_size: NA
j_call: TRBJ1-2
cdr3_length: 16
d_call: TRBD1
v_call: TRBV27
cdr3_aa: CASSREPGTEVYGYTF
cdr3_nt: TGTGCCAGCAGCCGAGAGCCCGGGACAGAAGTCTATGGCTACACCTTC

clone_size: NA
j_call: TRBJ1-1
cdr3_length: 14
d_call: NA
v_call: TRBV7-8
cdr3_aa: CASSLMSVNTEAFF
cdr3_nt: TGTGCCAGCAGCTTAATGTCGGTGAACACTGAAGCTTTCTTT

clone_size: NA
j_call: TRBJ1-4
cdr3_length: 14
d_call: NA
v_call: TRBV5-1
cdr3_aa: CASSLSGDNEKLFF
cdr3_nt: TGCGCCAGCAGCTTGTCGGGGGATAATGAAAAACTGTTTTTT

clone_size: NA
j_call: TRBJ2-3
cdr3_length: 17
d_call: TRBD2
v_call: TRBV2
cdr3_aa: CASSAATLAGGTDTQYF
cdr3_nt: TGTGCCAGCAGTGCCGCAACGCTAGCGGGGGGCACAGATACGCAGTATTTT

clone_size: NA
j_call: TRBJ1-3
cdr3_length: 17
d_call: TRBD1
v_call: TRBV6-1
cdr3_aa: CASSEDYRGTSGNTIYF
cdr3_nt: TGTGCCAGCAGTGAAGACTACAGGGGGACCTCTGGAAACACCATATATTTT

clone_size: NA
j_call: TRBJ2-7
cdr3_length: 15
d_call: NA
v_call: TRBV24-1
cdr3_aa: CATSVGLASPYEQYF
cdr3_nt: TGTGCCACCTCGGTCGGGCTAGCGAGTCCCTACGAGCAGTACTTC

clone_size: NA
j_call: TRBJ2-1
cdr3_length: 14
d_call: NA
v_call: TRBV29-1
cdr3_aa: CSVESRGRYNEQFF
cdr3_nt: TGCAGCGTTGAGTCCAGGGGGAGGTACAATGAGCAGTTCTTC

clone_size: NA
j_call: TRBJ1-1
cdr3_length: 13
d_call: NA
v_call: TRBV28
cdr3_aa: CASSRTWNTEAFF
cdr3_nt: TGTGCCAGCAGCCGCACATGGAACACTGAAGCTTTCTTT

clone_size: once
j_call: TRBJ2-3
cdr3_length: 15
d_call: TRBD2
v_call: TRBV6-5
cdr3_aa: CASRPNSGAADTQYF
cdr3_nt: TGTGCCAGCAGACCTAATAGCGGGGCCGCAGATACGCAGTATTTT

clone_size: NA
j_call: TRBJ1-2
cdr3_length: 15
d_call: TRBD1
v_call: TRBV6-5
cdr3_aa: CASSIANRGTYGYTF
cdr3_nt: TGTGCCAGCAGTATCGCGAACAGGGGGACCTATGGCTACACCTTC

clone_size: NA
j_call: TRBJ1-1
cdr3_length: 14
d_call: TRBD1
v_call: TRBV25-1
cdr3_aa: CASSSEPRGSVAFF
cdr3_nt: TGTGCCAGCAGTTCCGAACCCAGGGGGAGTGTAGCTTTCTTT

clone_size: NA
j_call: TRBJ1-1
cdr3_length: 14
d_call: TRBD1
v_call: TRBV7-8
cdr3_aa: CASRIYRGATEAFF
cdr3_nt: TGTGCCAGCAGAATTTACAGGGGGGCTACTGAAGCTTTCTTT

clone_size: NA
j_call: TRBJ2-7
cdr3_length: 15
d_call: TRBD2
v_call: TRBV10-3
cdr3_aa: CAISESGGSSYEQYF
cdr3_nt: TGTGCCATCAGTGAGTCGGGGGGGAGTTCCTACGAGCAGTACTTC

clone_size: once
j_call: TRBJ2-7
cdr3_length: 16
d_call: NA
v_call: TRBV7-2
cdr3_aa: CASSLGFQVSSYEQYF
cdr3_nt: TGTGCCAGCAGCTTAGGGTTCCAGGTCAGCTCCTACGAGCAGTACTTC

clone_size: NA
j_call: TRBJ1-3
cdr3_length: 14
d_call: TRBD1
v_call: TRBV5-1
cdr3_aa: CASSLDRAGNTIYF
cdr3_nt: TGCGCCAGCAGCCTAGACAGGGCTGGAAACACCATATATTTT

clone_size: NA
j_call: TRBJ2-3
cdr3_length: 18
d_call: TRBD2
v_call: TRBV3-1/TRBV3-2
cdr3_aa: CASSQEGAGGTSTDTQYF
cdr3_nt: TGTGCCAGCAGCCAAGAAGGAGCGGGAGGCACTAGCACAGATACGCAGTATTTT

clone_size: NA
j_call: TRBJ1-1
cdr3_length: 13
d_call: TRBD1
v_call: TRBV10-1
cdr3_aa: CASSGQGATEAFF
cdr3_nt: TGCGCCAGCAGTGGACAGGGGGCCACTGAAGCTTTCTTT

clone_size: NA
j_call: TRBJ2-7
cdr3_length: 14
d_call: TRBD2
v_call: TRBV28
cdr3_aa: CASSLSSGSNEQYF
cdr3_nt: TGTGCCAGCAGTTTATCTAGCGGGAGCAACGAGCAGTACTTC

clone_size: NA
j_call: TRBJ2-7
cdr3_length: 18
d_call: TRBD1
v_call: TRBV5-4
cdr3_aa: CASSLSLGQGLISYEQYF
cdr3_nt: TGTGCCAGCAGCTTGTCCTTGGGACAGGGTCTTATCTCCTACGAGCAGTACTTC

clone_size: NA
j_call: TRBJ1-1
cdr3_length: 11
d_call: NA
v_call: TRBV6-6
cdr3_aa: CASSYSSEAFF
cdr3_nt: TGTGCCAGCAGTTACTCTAGTGAAGCTTTCTTT

clone_size: once
j_call: TRBJ1-2
cdr3_length: 16
d_call: TRBD1
v_call: TRBV6-6
cdr3_aa: CASSYGPGQKNYGYTF
cdr3_nt: TGTGCCAGCAGTTACGGACCGGGACAGAAAAACTATGGCTACACCTTC

clone_size: NA
j_call: TRBJ1-1
cdr3_length: 11
d_call: TRBD1
v_call: TRBV6-5
cdr3_aa: CASRGQAQAFF
cdr3_nt: TGTGCCAGCAGGGGACAGGCTCAAGCTTTCTTT

clone_size: NA
j_call: TRBJ1-6
cdr3_length: 14
d_call: NA
v_call: TRBV7-2
cdr3_aa: CASSPQASYSPLHF
cdr3_nt: TGTGCCAGCAGTCCCCAGGCCTCCTATTCACCCCTCCACTTT

clone_size: NA
j_call: TRBJ2-3
cdr3_length: 16
d_call: TRBD1
v_call: TRBV7-3
cdr3_aa: CASSTQGQGVGDTQYF
cdr3_nt: TGTGCCAGCAGCACACAGGGACAGGGGGTAGGAGATACGCAGTATTTT

clone_size: NA
j_call: TRBJ1-6
cdr3_length: 15
d_call: NA
v_call: TRBV6-5
cdr3_aa: CASSYRTATNSPLHF
cdr3_nt: TGTGCCAGCAGTTACAGGACAGCCACTAATTCACCCCTCCACTTT

clone_size: NA
j_call: TRBJ2-7
cdr3_length: 16
d_call: TRBD1
v_call: TRBV4-1
cdr3_aa: CASSPDAGTGTREQYF
cdr3_nt: TGCGCCAGCAGCCCAGACGCGGGGACAGGGACCCGGGAGCAGTACTTC

clone_size: NA
j_call: TRBJ2-7
cdr3_length: 16
d_call: TRBD2
v_call: TRBV2
cdr3_aa: CASRRTSGRGRYEQYF
cdr3_nt: TGTGCCAGCAGGCGGACTAGCGGGAGGGGGAGATACGAGCAGTACTTC

clone_size: NA
j_call: TRBJ1-1
cdr3_length: 14
d_call: NA
v_call: TRBV5-1
cdr3_aa: CASSLGAGYTEAFF
cdr3_nt: TGCGCCAGCAGCTTGGGGGCAGGGTACACTGAAGCTTTCTTT

clone_size: NA
j_call: TRBJ2-3
cdr3_length: 16
d_call: NA
v_call: TRBV3-1/TRBV3-2
cdr3_aa: CASSNRTGTYTDTQYF
cdr3_nt: TGTGCCAGCAGCAACAGAACTGGGACTTACACAGATACGCAGTATTTT

clone_size: few
j_call: TRBJ1-4
cdr3_length: 14
d_call: TRBD1
v_call: TRBV4-1
cdr3_aa: CASSLRTGNEKLFF
cdr3_nt: TGCGCCAGCAGCCTACGGACAGGCAATGAAAAACTGTTTTTT

clone_size: NA
j_call: TRBJ1-2
cdr3_length: 14
d_call: NA
v_call: TRBV7-9
cdr3_aa: CASSSPNGNYGYTF
cdr3_nt: TGTGCCAGCAGCTCCCCTAACGGTAACTATGGCTACACCTTC

clone_size: NA
j_call: TRBJ2-7
cdr3_length: 12
d_call: NA
v_call: TRBV2
cdr3_aa: CASSGDRGEQYF
cdr3_nt: TGTGCCAGCAGCGGTGACCGGGGCGAGCAGTACTTC

clone_size: few
j_call: TRBJ2-6
cdr3_length: 19
d_call: TRBD1
v_call: TRBV5-4
cdr3_aa: CASSPGGPTHKSGANVLTF
cdr3_nt: TGTGCCAGCAGCCCAGGGGGCCCTACTCATAAGTCTGGGGCCAACGTCCTGACTTTC

clone_size: NA
j_call: TRBJ2-7
cdr3_length: 17
d_call: NA
v_call: TRBV3-1/TRBV3-2
cdr3_aa: CASSPGASVEFRYEQYF
cdr3_nt: TGTGCCAGCAGCCCTGGGGCGTCGGTAGAGTTCCGGTACGAGCAGTACTTC

clone_size: few
j_call: TRBJ1-1
cdr3_length: 14
d_call: NA
v_call: TRBV28
cdr3_aa: CASSLGRRNTEAFF
cdr3_nt: TGTGCCAGCAGTTTGGGGCGGCGGAACACTGAAGCTTTCTTT

clone_size: NA
j_call: TRBJ1-2
cdr3_length: 15
d_call: NA
v_call: TRBV5-1
cdr3_aa: CASSLDNEVSYGYTF
cdr3_nt: TGCGCCAGCAGCTTGGATAATGAAGTTAGCTATGGCTACACCTTC

clone_size: NA
j_call: TRBJ2-5
cdr3_length: 14
d_call: TRBD1
v_call: TRBV28
cdr3_aa: CASSWDRVSETQYF
cdr3_nt: TGTGCCAGCAGTTGGGACAGGGTATCAGAGACCCAGTACTTC

clone_size: NA
j_call: TRBJ1-2
cdr3_length: 13
d_call: NA
v_call: TRBV28
cdr3_aa: CASSRTALYGYTF
cdr3_nt: TGTGCCAGCAGCCGGACAGCCCTCTATGGCTACACCTTC